These 32 T cell receptor beta chains originate from one sample sequenced in a study of blood T cell repertoires in COVID-19. Generated by immunoSEQ multiplex PCR, the TCRdb table keeps only in-frame clones and is missing some. The table includes 200,000 or so clones, roughly 87% detected once. Sample: peripheral blood. The receptors were sampled from a man between 35 and 55 years old with active or convalescent COVID-19.

The chain joins TRBV5-4 to TRBJ2-7; 8 nucleotides agree with TRBD1. Trimming cost V 2 bases and J 0 bases; bases outside gene matches: 4. This CDR3 is built from 15 residues. CDR1 is SGHNT, CDR2 YYREEE, per germline (reference sequence). The CDR3 DNA is TGTGCCAGCAGCTTCTACAGGGGGTCCTCCTACGAGCAGTACTTC. Protein sequence: CASSFYRGSSYEQYF. Full variable domain (outside the CDR3, taken from reference TRBV5-4 and TRBJ2-7): ETGVTQSPTHLIKTRGQQVTLRCSSQSGHNTVSWYQQALGQGPQFIFQYYREEENGRGNFPPRFSGLQFPNYSSELNVNALELDDSALYLCASSFYRGSSYEQYFGPGTRLTVT.

The chain has TRBV5-4 and TRBJ1-2; 7 bases agree with TRBD1. Germline loops: CDR1 SGHNT, CDR2 YYREEE (reference sequence). There are 14 residues in the CDR3. The V gene end was trimmed by 0 bases and the J gene end by 5 bases; junction bases not matched to a gene: 4. The CDR3 region is CASSLAGTEYGYTF. The CDR3 nucleotides are TGTGCCAGCAGCTTGGCCGGGACAGAATATGGCTACACCTTC.

The chain couples TRBV3-1 (or the pseudogene TRBV3-2) to TRBJ1-1, with D perhaps matching TRBD1 (6 bases). Trimming took off 2 bases at V and 5 bases at J, with 15 bases between the two ends. Per germline, CDR1 LGHDT and CDR2 YNNKEL (reference sequence). CDR3 length: 15 residues. The CDR3 spells CASSQPGHPPTEAFF. In DNA, the CDR3 is TGTGCCAGCAGCCAACCGGGACATCCCCCTACTGAAGCTTTCTTT.

The rearrangement links TRBV2 to TRBJ1-1; no firm D call. The CDR3 totals 14 residues. V was pared by 0 bases and J by 5 bases, with 10 bases between. Germline V lookup: CDR1 SNHLY, CDR2 FYNNEI. In DNA form, the CDR3 reads TGTGCCAGCAGTGAAGCGCTTCGGAGAACTGAAGCTTTCTTT. Its translation: CASSEALRRTEAFF.

The rearrangement joins TRBV2 to TRBJ1-1; D gene ambiguous. The germline gives CDR1 SNHLY, CDR2 FYNNEI. Trimming cost V 5 bases and J 5 bases, with 9 bases left between them. This CDR3 has 12 amino acids. CDR3 in DNA: TGTGCCAGCAGTTCTAGTGGGACTGAAGCTTTCTTT. This encodes CASSSSGTEAFF.

The chain uses TRBV6-5 and TRBJ2-2, with D tentatively TRBD1 (6 bases). V was cut by 11 bases and J by 1 base, with 14 bases left in between. This CDR3 is built from 14 residues. Germline assignment: CDR1 MNHEY and CDR2 SVGAGI. CDR3 sequence reads: CAGRRTVNTGELFF. CDR3 DNA: TGTGCCGGACGCCGGACAGTGAACACCGGGGAGCTGTTTTTT.

The V call is TRBV27, the J call TRBJ1-4; D remains ambiguous. The CDR3 has 14 amino acids. Germline V gene lookup returns CDR1 MNHEY and CDR2 SMNVEV (reference sequence). V dropped 6 bases and J dropped 7 bases, with 15 bases sitting between them. The CDR3 spells CASRNPFTSEKLFF. CDR3 sequence (DNA): TGTGCCAGCAGGAACCCTTTTACAAGTGAAAAACTGTTTTTT.

This chain joins TRBV9 and TRBJ2-1; D possibly corresponds to TRBD2 (6 bases). The CDR3 sequence is 14 residues long. Germline lookup yields CDR1 SGDLS and CDR2 YYNGEE. Between the trimmed V and J ends, which lost 4 bases and 10 bases, there was a span of 18 bases. The CDR3 DNA is TGTGCCAGCAGCCCAGATTTAGCGGAGAGGGAGCAGTTCTTC. It specifies CASSPDLAEREQFF.

The chain joins TRBV19 to TRBJ2-5, with 11 bases that match TRBD1. This CDR3 region has 21 residues. Germline CDR1 is LNHDA and CDR2 is SQIVND (reference sequence). J lost 5 bases, V lost 6 bases, and 26 bases had no gene match. The CDR3 nucleotides read TGTGCCAGTAGAGTTGTGGACAGGGGGCTTTTTTTGTCCGTTGGTTGGGAGACCCAGTACTTC. This encodes CASRVVDRGLFLSVGWETQYF.

V and J are TRBV29-1 and TRBJ1-1; D unresolved. V lost 0 bases to trimming and J lost 1 base, with 9 bases between them. CDR3 size: 14 residues. From germline, CDR1 is SQVTM and CDR2 ANQGSEA. CDR3 nucleotide sequence: TGCAGCGTTGAAGAGGTGAACAAGAACACTGAAGCTTTCTTT. Amino acids: CSVEEVNKNTEAFF.

This clone was counted only a few times. This chain uses TRBV18 with TRBJ1-1, with D perhaps TRBD1 (5 bases). The CDR3 sequence is 16 residues long. Trimming shortened V by 0 bases and J by 0 bases, and 11 bases separated the two germline ends. Germline CDR1 is KGHSH and CDR2 is LQKENI. For the CDR3, the DNA is TGTGCCAGCTCACCACCGGGGGGAGGTATGAACACTGAAGCTTTCTTT. This codes for CASSPPGGGMNTEAFF. Combining the CDR3 with reference TRBV18 and TRBJ1-1 gives the whole variable domain NAGVMQNPRHLVRRRGQEARLRCSPMKGHSHVYWYRQLPEEGLKFMVYLQKENIIDESGMPKERFSAEFPKEGPSILRIQQVVRGDSAAYFCASSPPGGGMNTEAFFGQGTRLTVV.

This chain joins TRBV28 and TRBJ2-3; 7 nucleotides line up with TRBD1. The CDR3 contains 16 residues. After removal of 4 bases from V and 1 base from J, the junction contained 8 bases not matched to a gene. The germline V gene encodes CDR1 MDHEN and CDR2 SYDVKM. For the CDR3, the DNA is TGTGCCAGCAGTTACCAGAGACAGGGCGGCACAGATACGCAGTATTTT. Its translation is CASSYQRQGGTDTQYF.

The chain has TRBV2 and TRBJ1-3, with D unclear. The germline V gene has CDR1 SNHLY and CDR2 FYNNEI. This CDR3 has 13 residues. Trimming shortened V by 7 bases and J by 4 bases, and 11 bases separated the two germline ends. CDR3 sequence: CASTYLRGNTIYF. CDR3 sequence (DNA): TGTGCCAGCACCTACCTGAGGGGAAACACCATATATTTT.

The chain recombines TRBV3-1 (or the pseudogene TRBV3-2) with TRBJ2-1, with 7 bases matching TRBD2. J was trimmed by 6 bases and V by 0 bases; bases with no gene match: 2. This CDR3 has 14 amino acids. CDR1 is LGHDT and CDR2 is YNNKEL in the germline V gene (reference sequence). The CDR3 sequence is CASSQDWTSNEQFF. In nucleotides, the CDR3 is TGTGCCAGCAGCCAAGATTGGACTAGCAATGAGCAGTTCTTC.

V is TRBV3-1 (or the pseudogene TRBV3-2) and J is TRBJ2-3; the D is unclear. The V end was cut by 1 base, the J end by 0 bases, with 8 bases between. Per the germline V gene, CDR1 is LGHDT and CDR2 is YNNKEL (reference sequence). This CDR3 region has 15 residues. The DNA for the CDR3 is TGTGCCAGCAGCCAAGGCGGCGGAAGCACAGATACGCAGTATTTT. This translates into CASSQGGGSTDTQYF.

This chain connects TRBV28 to TRBJ2-7; 8 nucleotides match TRBD1. Unmatched junction bases numbered 10, after V lost 6 bases and J lost 3 bases. The CDR3 length is 15 residues. Germline loops: CDR1 MDHEN, CDR2 SYDVKM. The CDR3 is CASRGGVDRVYEQYF. The CDR3 region has the DNA TGTGCCAGCAGGGGGGGCGTGGACAGGGTCTACGAGCAGTACTTC.

This clone was detected only a few times. The chain combines TRBV4-2 with TRBJ2-1; 9 bases are a match to TRBD2. Trimming removed 4 bases from V and 4 bases from J; junction bases left unmatched: 8. Per germline, CDR1 LGHNA and CDR2 YNFKEQ. This CDR3 contains 16 residues. CDR3 residues: CASSPPTSGPYNEQFF. As DNA, the CDR3 is TGTGCCAGCAGCCCCCCGACTAGCGGACCTTACAATGAGCAGTTCTTC.

This chain joins TRBV6-6 and TRBJ1-2; the D is unclear. The CDR3 is 13 residues long. Deletions cut 2 bases from V and 6 bases from J, with 10 bases between. Germline V lookup: CDR1 MNHNY, CDR2 SVGAGI (reference sequence). CDR3 sequence reads: CASSYGEADGYTF. In DNA form, the CDR3 reads TGTGCCAGCAGTTACGGAGAGGCGGATGGCTACACCTTC.

The chain employs TRBV5-1 and TRBJ1-1, with D possibly matching TRBD1 (6 bases). The germline gives CDR1 SGHRS, CDR2 YFSETQ. The CDR3 runs 13 residues. V was trimmed by 2 bases and J by 4 bases, leaving 9 bases between them. This CDR3 reads CASSLQGFTEAFF. For the CDR3, the DNA is TGCGCCAGCAGCTTACAGGGTTTCACTGAAGCTTTCTTT.

This chain joins TRBV18 and TRBJ1-6; a possible D gene is TRBD1 (6 bases). The V and J ends lost 1 base and 10 bases respectively, with 14 bases between them. Germline V gene data show CDR1 as KGHSH and CDR2 as LQKENI. The CDR3 length is 15 residues. CDR3 sequence reads: CASSPLDSRDSPLHF. In DNA, the CDR3 is TGTGCCAGCTCACCACTGGACAGTAGGGACTCACCCCTCCACTTT.

The rearrangement uses TRBV19 and TRBJ2-4, with TRBD2 matching 14 bases. The CDR3 is made up of 18 amino acids. Unmatched junction bases numbered 11, after V lost 5 bases and J lost 5 bases. Germline loops: CDR1 LNHDA, CDR2 SQIVND (reference sequence). The DNA of the CDR3 is TGTGCCAGTAGTCGTACGACTAGCGGGAGGGCCGGTGAAAACATTCAGTACTTC. Translating gives CASSRTTSGRAGENIQYF.

This clone was detected once. The chain carries TRBV5-6 and TRBJ1-1, with unresolved D. CDR3 length: 15 residues. The germline V and J ends were trimmed by 0 bases and 0 bases, with 9 bases remaining between them. In germline, CDR1 is SGHDT, CDR2 YYEEEE. The CDR3 reads CASSLARRMNTEAFF. The CDR3 nucleotides read TGTGCCAGCAGCTTGGCCAGGAGGATGAACACTGAAGCTTTCTTT.

V usage is TRBV10-3 and J usage is TRBJ2-7; D is possibly TRBD1 (5 bases). V was shortened by 3 bases and J by 1 base, with 13 bases between the two germline ends. The CDR3 runs to 15 residues. Germline lookup yields CDR1 ENHRY and CDR2 SYGVKD. The CDR3 protein is CAISDGASGSYEQYF. DNA of the CDR3: TGTGCCATCAGTGATGGGGCTAGTGGGTCCTACGAGCAGTACTTC.

The chain carries TRBV4-1 and TRBJ1-5; D remains ambiguous. Germline CDR1 reads MGHRA; CDR2 reads YSYEKL. The CDR3 runs 15 residues. Trimming took off 3 bases at V and 3 bases at J, with 12 bases between the two ends. CDR3 sequence: CASSQTSGSNQPQHF. CDR3 DNA: TGCGCCAGCAGCCAGACCTCAGGTTCCAATCAGCCCCAGCATTTT.

This clone was recorded a few times. The rearrangement uses TRBV10-3 and TRBJ1-2, with 7 bases aligning to TRBD1. The CDR3 spans 13 residues. V lost 11 bases, J lost 4 bases, and 10 bases stayed unmatched. The germline V gene has CDR1 ENHRY and CDR2 SYGVKD. The CDR3: CAAGGTTPYGYTF. CDR3 in DNA: TGTGCCGCAGGGGGAACGACTCCCTATGGCTACACCTTC.

The chain uses TRBV3-1 (or the pseudogene TRBV3-2) and TRBJ2-6, with TRBD2 matching over 10 bases. This CDR3 has 19 amino acids. Losses at the gene ends were 2 bases for V and 1 base for J; bases not matched to a gene: 8. Germline CDR1 and CDR2: LGHDT and YNNKEL (reference sequence). The CDR3 DNA is TGTGCCAGCAGCCAACTAGGACTAGCGGTACCGTCTGGGGCCAACGTCCTGACTTTC. Amino acid sequence: CASSQLGLAVPSGANVLTF.

This chain uses TRBV27 with TRBJ2-1, with D unresolved. V lost 6 bases and J lost 2, with 8 bases in between. This CDR3 contains 13 residues. Germline assignment: CDR1 MNHEY and CDR2 SMNVEV (reference sequence). The CDR3 here is CASRLFTYNEQFF. In DNA, the CDR3 is TGTGCCAGCAGACTATTTACCTACAATGAGCAGTTCTTC.

The chain combines TRBV5-4 with TRBJ1-6, with D tentatively TRBD1 (6 bases). The CDR3 contains 13 residues. The V gene's germline CDR1 is SGHNT and CDR2 YYREEE (reference sequence). V shed 3 bases and J shed 7 bases, with 8 bases lying between them. CDR3 amino acids: CASSSRGNSPLHF. CDR3 nucleotide sequence: TGTGCCAGCAGCTCCAGGGGAAATTCACCCCTCCACTTT.

The chain uses TRBV23-1 and TRBJ1-1; TRBD1 aligns across 9 bases. TRBV23-1 is an ORF for which the function is uncertain. This CDR3 has 13 amino acids. J lost 5 bases, V lost 6 bases, and 4 bases had no gene match. CDR3 nucleotide sequence: TGCGCCAGCAGAGGGACAGGGAGGACTGAAGCTTTCTTT. Protein sequence: CASRGTGRTEAFF.

This clone was observed a handful of times. The J gene is TRBJ1-1, the V gene TRBV14; D uncertain. CDR1 SGHDN and CDR2 FVKESK come from the germline V gene. Between the trimmed V and J ends, which lost 0 bases and 3 bases, there was a span of 14 bases. The CDR3 covers 16 residues. The CDR3 DNA reads as TGTGCCAGCAGCCAAGATCTCGGAGAGGGAGACACTGAAGCTTTCTTT. Its protein is CASSQDLGEGDTEAFF. Together with reference TRBV14 and TRBJ1-1, the CDR3 gives the full variable domain: EAGVTQFPSHSVIEKGQTVTLRCDPISGHDNLYWYRRVMGKEIKFLLHFVKESKQDESGMPNNRFLAERTGGTYSTLKVQPAELEDSGVYFCASSQDLGEGDTEAFFGQGTRLTVV.

This clone was seen just once. The V and J genes are TRBV28 and TRBJ1-4; TRBD1 matches at 7 bases. CDR3 length: 14 amino acids. J gave up 7 bases and V 6 bases, and 8 bases lay outside the gene matches. Germline V gives CDR1 MDHEN, CDR2 SYDVKM. The CDR3 DNA reads TGTGCCAGCAGAACGACAGGGATCCGTGAAAAACTGTTTTTT. Translating it yields CASRTTGIREKLFF.

This chain connects TRBV6-4 to TRBJ2-2, with a tentative D call TRBD2 (5 bases). CDR3 length equals 14 residues. V lost 4 bases and J 0 bases, leaving 6 bases between the germline ends. Germline V CDR1 and CDR2: MRHNA, SNTAGT. The CDR3 DNA reads TGTGCCAGCAGTGTACTAGCGAACACCGGGGAGCTGTTTTTT. Encoded protein: CASSVLANTGELFF.